The rows below give T cell receptor beta chains drawn from one sample of a study of CD8+ T cells in alopecia areata. TCRdb's table, derived via immunoSEQ multiplex PCR, lists solely in-frame clones and lacks some. Of 110,000 to 150,000 clones listed, about 51% are singletons. This sample comprised CD4+ T cells sorted from blood, obtained at week 0. The receptors come from a human donor with alopecia areata. Each CDR3 is given without its conserved first and last residue. The order of the fields is J gene, V gene, CDR3 protein.

TRBJ2-1,TRBV7-2,ASSLDTGAYNEQF
TRBJ2-1,TRBV19,ASTRGTDSLNEQF
TRBJ2-2,TRBV29-1,SVARTSGTTGELF
TRBJ2-4,TRBV7-8,ASSSLTSGRVKNIQY
TRBJ1-2,TRBV5-5,ASSREGGQFYGYT
TRBJ1-2,TRBV19,ASSRDRDAGYT
TRBJ2-5,TRBV30,AWSGSGLVTETQY
TRBJ1-2,TRBV5-1,ASSLAGRGGYT
TRBJ2-1,TRBV28,ASSPSGRVYEQF
TRBJ2-2,TRBV29-1,SVWRGQGAAGTGELF
TRBJ2-7,TRBV6-5,ASSAPGRTSREQY
TRBJ2-7,TRBV28,ASSLGASPRY
TRBJ2-7,TRBV19,ASSIRTGRTLSYEQY
TRBJ2-2,TRBV30,AWTVGVGELF
TRBJ2-7,TRBV6-6,ASSYSPPYEQY
TRBJ2-3,TRBV10-3,AISPGQGGVGGSDTQY
TRBJ1-2,TRBV5-1,ASSFGTGVRGYT
TRBJ1-3,TRBV30,AWSGGNSGNTIY
TRBJ2-3,TRBV30,AWRISDTQY
TRBJ2-7,TRBV6-6,ASSPDRGSYEQY
TRBJ2-3,TRBV5-1,ASSDAGLSTDTQY
TRBJ1-2,TRBV6-5,ASSEGGASFGYT
TRBJ2-1,TRBV4-3,ASSQSSSLEQF
TRBJ1-5,TRBV30,AWSVGGSNQPQH
TRBJ2-3,TRBV4-1,ASSQSGAGVGDTQY
TRBJ1-2,TRBV9,ASSVEASGYGYT
TRBJ2-2,TRBV27,ASSSDRGIVGELF